This TCR beta chain is from a study of T cell responses to AZD1222 COVID-19 vaccine. Turning to this clone: Its antigen remains unknown.

Study results and limitations: Unmutated variant regions reportedly attract nearly half of all spike-specific TCRs. It was only a handful of AZD1222 recipients who were seropositive at baseline. White British people made up most donors, females outnumbered males, and clonal diversity was possibly underestimated.

Trimming took off 0 bases at V and 7 bases at J, with 13 bases between the two ends. This CDR3 comprises 13 residues. From germline, CDR1 is GTSNPN and CDR2 SVGIG (reference sequence). Here immunoSEQ multiplex PCR was the method, and the copy in TCRdb shows in-frame clones only, minus some. The table has approximately 210,000 clones, around 94% seen once. The TCR sequence derives from an adult who received the MenACWY meningococcal vaccine as a control. The sequenced sample was peripheral blood, obtained 28 days after the second dose of the MenACWY control vaccine. The V and J genes are TRBV30 and TRBJ2-7; perhaps D is TRBD1 or TRBD2 (6 bases each). DNA of the CDR3: TGTGCCTGGAGTGTTCCGGGGGCCGGTGAGCAGTACTTC. This encodes CAWSVPGAGEQYF.